The 8 T cell receptor beta chains below come from one sample, sequenced in a study of blood T cells in healthy people across ages. Sample-barcoded 5' priming and a J-beta primer mix drove a second PCR of roughly 6 to 12 cycles. Via MiXCR, TCRdb re-called the 5' RACE reads, giving one row per CDR3 protein. The sample lists around 780,000 distinct CDR3 sequences; roughly 24% were seen once. Separately, the same data were catalogued under a study of T cells of mothers and their children.

The sample comprised blood. The source of these receptors is a boy aged 5-17 years in good health.

V usage is TRBV21-1 and J usage is TRBJ2-7; TRBD1, the table's D call, was not compared with the DNA. TRBV21-1 is a pseudogene locus. The CDR3 sequence is 17 residues long. DNA of the CDR3: TGTGCCAGCAGCAAAGAAGCGGGGACAGGGCCTTACTACGAGCAGTACTTC. It encodes CASSKEAGTGPYYEQYF.

The table lists this clonotype with many counts. V gene TRBV5-4 combines with J gene TRBJ2-5, with 10 bases matching TRBD2. The CDR3 runs to 14 residues. V was clipped by 4 bases and J by 5 bases; unmatched bases: 5. Germline lookup yields CDR1 SGHNT and CDR2 YYREEE (reference sequence). The CDR3 here is CASSRTSGPETQYF. The DNA for the CDR3 is TGTGCCAGCAGCCGGACTAGCGGTCCGGAGACCCAGTACTTC.

In its sample, this clonotype was seen a few times. V usage is TRBV18 and J usage is TRBJ2-4; 9 bases line up with TRBD1. From germline, CDR1 is KGHSH and CDR2 LQKENI. The CDR3 extends over 13 amino acids. V dropped 3 bases and J dropped 7; count of bases not matched to a gene: 1. The CDR3 is CASSPDRGNIQYF. CDR3 in DNA: TGTGCCAGCTCACCTGACAGGGGGAACATTCAGTACTTC.

The chain recombines TRBV2 with TRBJ1-4; perhaps TRBD1 as D (5 bases). Germline V gene sequence: CDR1 SNHLY, CDR2 FYNNEI. With 2 bases removed from V and 8 bases from J, the gap between germline ends came to 15 bases. This CDR3 has 15 amino acids. The CDR3 DNA reads TGTGCCAGCAGTGAAAGCTGGCGCGACAGCGAAAAACTGTTTTTT. This translates into CASSESWRDSEKLFF.

This clonotype was seen only a few times. The chain has TRBV20-1 and TRBJ2-5; D possibly matches TRBD1 or TRBD2 (6 bases each). Between the trimmed V and J ends, which lost 3 bases and 0 bases, there was a span of 14 bases. The CDR3 sequence is 15 residues long. Germline CDR1 and CDR2: DFQATT and SNEGSKA (reference sequence). CDR3 amino acids: CSARVPGAHQETQYF. The CDR3 DNA is TGCAGTGCTAGGGTTCCGGGGGCCCACCAAGAGACCCAGTACTTC.

This clonotype occurred a few times. The V call is TRBV28, the J call TRBJ2-2, with 10 bases aligning to TRBD2. Per germline, CDR1 MDHEN and CDR2 SYDVKM. CDR3 length equals 16 residues. Trimming took 2 bases from V and 6 from J; bases not matched to a gene: 6. For the CDR3, the DNA is TGTGCCAGCAGTTTAACCGTAGCGGGGGGAGCCGGGGAGCTGTTTTTT. Translated: CASSLTVAGGAGELFF. Supplemented by reference TRBV28 and TRBJ2-2, the full variable domain reads DVKVTQSSRYLVKRTGEKVFLECVQDMDHENMFWYRQDPGLGLRLIYFSYDVKMKEKGDIPEGYSVSREKKERFSLILESASTNQTSMYLCASSLTVAGGAGELFFGEGSRLTVL.

This clonotype was seen only a few times. J is TRBJ2-4 and V is TRBV10-3, with D possibly matching TRBD2 (6 bases). Between the trimmed V and J ends, which lost 9 bases and 0 bases, there was a span of 12 bases. Germline CDR1 ENHRY, CDR2 SYGVKD. The CDR3 length is 14 residues. CDR3 sequence: CAIGQGGAKNIQYF. DNA for the CDR3: TGTGCCATAGGCCAGGGAGGAGCCAAAAACATTCAGTACTTC.

The V call is TRBV20-1, the J call TRBJ2-4; 7 positions agree with TRBD1. Per the germline V gene, CDR1 is DFQATT and CDR2 is SNEGSKA (reference sequence). Germline trimming cut 0 bases from V and 5 bases from J; bases unmatched to any gene: 4. The CDR3 consists of 14 residues. In DNA form, the CDR3 reads TGCAGTGCTAGAGACAGGGGGTGGGAAAACATTCAGTACTTC. Translation gives CSARDRGWENIQYF.